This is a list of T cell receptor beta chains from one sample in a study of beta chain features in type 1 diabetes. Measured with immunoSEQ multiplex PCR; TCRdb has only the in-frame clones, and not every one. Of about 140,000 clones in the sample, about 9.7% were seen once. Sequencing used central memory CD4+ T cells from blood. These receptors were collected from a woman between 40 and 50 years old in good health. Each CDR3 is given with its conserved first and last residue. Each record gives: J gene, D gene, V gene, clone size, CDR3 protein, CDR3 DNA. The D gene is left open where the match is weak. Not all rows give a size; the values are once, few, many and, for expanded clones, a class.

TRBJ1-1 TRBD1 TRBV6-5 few CASSYSQGATEAFF TGTGCCAGCAGTTACTCTCAGGGGGCCACTGAAGCTTTCTTT
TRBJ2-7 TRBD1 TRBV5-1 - CASSWDSYEQYF TGCGCCAGCAGCTGGGACAGCTACGAGCAGTACTTC
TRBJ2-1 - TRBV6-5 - CASSYASQGSYNEQFF TGTGCCAGCAGTTACGCCTCGCAGGGCTCCTACAATGAGCAGTTCTTC
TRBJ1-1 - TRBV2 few CASSARVSAFF TGTGCCAGCAGTGCGAGGGTGTCCGCTTTCTTT
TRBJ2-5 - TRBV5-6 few CASSLDQRGETQYF TGTGCCAGCAGCTTGGACCAGCGAGGGGAGACCCAGTACTTC
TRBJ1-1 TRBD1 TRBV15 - CATSRELFLTGTGGGTEAFF TGTGCCACCAGCAGAGAACTCTTCTTGACCGGGACAGGGGGCGGTACTGAAGCTTTCTTT
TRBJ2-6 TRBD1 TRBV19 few CASSLYRGQGANVLTF TGTGCCAGTAGTTTATACAGGGGGCAAGGGGCCAACGTCCTGACTTTC
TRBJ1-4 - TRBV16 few CASSRRTGIGTNEKLFF TGTGCCAGCAGCCGCAGAACAGGGATCGGAACTAATGAAAAACTGTTTTTT
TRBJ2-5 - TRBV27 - CASIPTGAQETQYF TGTGCCAGCATCCCTACAGGAGCCCAAGAGACCCAGTACTTC
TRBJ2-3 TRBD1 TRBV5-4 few CASSLPNTGGTDTQYF TGTGCCAGCAGCTTGCCCAACACAGGGGGCACAGATACGCAGTATTTT
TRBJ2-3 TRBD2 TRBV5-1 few CASKKGLAGGSTDTQYF TGCGCCAGCAAGAAGGGACTAGCGGGGGGTTCCACAGATACGCAGTATTTT
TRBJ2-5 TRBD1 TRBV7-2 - CASSPRRDREETQYF TGTGCCAGCAGCCCTCGGCGGGACAGGGAAGAGACCCAGTACTTC
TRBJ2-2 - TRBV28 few CASRPEVTGELFF TGTGCCAGCAGGCCCGAGGTCACCGGGGAGCTGTTTTTT
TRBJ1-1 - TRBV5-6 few CASSFQGMNTEAFF TGTGCCAGCAGCTTCCAGGGTATGAACACTGAAGCTTTCTTT
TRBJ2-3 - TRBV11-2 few CASSLGVVATDTQYF TGTGCCAGCAGCTTAGGTGTAGTTGCAACAGATACGCAGTATTTT
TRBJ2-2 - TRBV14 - CASSPQGLSIWELFF TGTGCCAGCAGCCCCCAGGGACTCTCGATCTGGGAGCTGTTTTTT
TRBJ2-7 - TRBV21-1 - CASSKDELLGYEQYF TGTGCCAGCAGCAAAGACGAACTGCTCGGCTACGAGCAGTACTTC
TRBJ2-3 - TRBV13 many CASSISRDTQYF TGTGCCAGCAGCATTTCCAGGGATACGCAGTATTTT
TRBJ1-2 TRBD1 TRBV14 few CASSQDRGTGNYGYTF TGTGCCAGCAGCCAAGACCGCGGGACAGGGAACTATGGCTACACCTTC
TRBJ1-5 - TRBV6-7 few CASSYLSRTTQPQHF TGTGCCAGCAGTTACTTATCCAGGACTACTCAGCCCCAGCATTTT
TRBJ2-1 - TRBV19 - CATTEGQTHNEQFF TGTGCCACCACAGAAGGACAAACCCATAATGAGCAGTTCTTC
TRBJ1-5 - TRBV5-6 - CASSLYRKDPDSNQPQHF TGTGCCAGCAGCTTGTATCGTAAAGATCCAGATAGCAATCAGCCCCAGCATTTT
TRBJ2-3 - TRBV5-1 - CASSARGLPATDTQYF TGCGCCAGCAGCGCCAGAGGGCTCCCAGCCACAGATACGCAGTATTTT
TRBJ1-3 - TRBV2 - CASRTGSSSGNTIYF TGTGCCAGCCGAACAGGTTCTAGCTCTGGAAACACCATATATTTT
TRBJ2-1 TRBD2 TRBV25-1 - CASSATTSGVFNEQFF TGTGCCAGCAGTGCGACAACTAGCGGGGTTTTCAATGAGCAGTTCTTC
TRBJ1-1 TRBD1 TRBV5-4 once CASSFPGQKEAFF TGTGCCAGCAGCTTCCCGGGACAGAAAGAAGCTTTCTTT
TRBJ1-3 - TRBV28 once CATLPGLMGNTIYF TGTGCCACACTCCCAGGGTTGATGGGAAACACCATATATTTT
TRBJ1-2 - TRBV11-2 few CASRSDRSNYGYTF TGTGCCAGCAGGTCTGACAGGAGTAACTATGGCTACACCTTC
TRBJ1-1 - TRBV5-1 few CASLASGGTEAFF TGCGCCAGCTTAGCTTCGGGGGGAACTGAAGCTTTCTTT
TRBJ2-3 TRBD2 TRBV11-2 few CASSLAGTSLGTQYF TGTGCCAGCAGCTTAGCCGGGACTAGCTTGGGTACGCAGTATTTT
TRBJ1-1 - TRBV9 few CASSVGLGVGTEAFF TGTGCCAGCAGCGTCGGTTTGGGAGTGGGGACTGAAGCTTTCTTT
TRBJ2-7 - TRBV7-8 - CASSFSGVTYEQYF TGTGCCAGCAGCTTCTCGGGGGTAACCTACGAGCAGTACTTC
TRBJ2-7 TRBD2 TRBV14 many CASSQGTSGPEEQYF TGTGCCAGCAGCCAAGGGACTAGCGGTCCGGAAGAGCAGTACTTC
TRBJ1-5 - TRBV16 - CASSQWADSNQPQHF TGTGCCAGCAGCCAATGGGCAGATAGCAATCAGCCCCAGCATTTT
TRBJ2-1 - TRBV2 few CASSERLLSYNEQFF TGTGCCAGCAGTGAGCGGCTCCTCTCCTACAATGAGCAGTTCTTC
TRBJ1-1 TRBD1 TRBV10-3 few CAISGGQGTLSNTEAFF TGTGCCATCAGTGGGGGACAGGGGACTTTAAGTAACACTGAAGCTTTCTTT
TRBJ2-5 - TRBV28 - CASSDKVGRKETQYF TGTGCCAGCAGTGACAAGGTGGGTCGAAAAGAGACCCAGTACTTC
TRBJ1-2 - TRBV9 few CASSVDNKANYGYTF TGTGCCAGCAGCGTAGATAACAAAGCTAACTATGGCTACACCTTC
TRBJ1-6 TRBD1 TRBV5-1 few CASSSGTGDSPLHF TGCGCCAGCAGCTCCGGGACAGGGGATTCACCCCTCCACTTT
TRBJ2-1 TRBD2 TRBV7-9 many CASSPSGGAGYNEQFF TGTGCCAGCAGCCCAAGCGGGGGGGCCGGGTACAATGAGCAGTTCTTC
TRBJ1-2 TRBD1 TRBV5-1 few CASSLGLTGNYGYTF TGCGCCAGCAGCTTGGGGCTGACAGGGAACTATGGCTACACCTTC
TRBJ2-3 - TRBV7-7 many CASSLAEADTQYF TGTGCCAGCAGCTTAGCCGAGGCAGATACGCAGTATTTT
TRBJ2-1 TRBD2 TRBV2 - CASSEGGQRGTYNEQFF TGTGCCAGCAGTGAAGGGGGCCAGCGGGGGACCTACAATGAGCAGTTCTTC
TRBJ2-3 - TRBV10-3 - CAITTTLGTDTQYF TGTGCCATCACTACGACACTCGGAACAGATACGCAGTATTTT
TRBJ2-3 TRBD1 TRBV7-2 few CASSFDRGPDTQYF TGTGCCAGCAGCTTCGACAGGGGCCCAGATACGCAGTATTTT
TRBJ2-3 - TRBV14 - CASSQSTPSQHTDTQYF TGTGCCAGCAGCCAATCCACACCGTCACAGCACACAGATACGCAGTATTTT